The text below deals with one TCR beta chain. Antigen unknown. The record originates from a study of T cell responses to AZD1222 COVID-19 vaccine. Study-wide findings and caveats: Spike-spanning, vaccine-associated CD4 TCRs were dominant at 160-218 and 743-854. It should be noted that donors were predominantly white British and more often female, and clonal diversity was possibly underestimated.

V dropped 2 bases and J dropped 2 bases, with 10 bases sitting between them. Germline V lookup: CDR1 KGHSH, CDR2 LQKENI. The CDR3 consists of 15 residues. Using immunoSEQ multiplex PCR, the repertoire was profiled, and TCRdb retains in-frame clones only, with some absent. The table includes 150,000 to 180,000 clones, roughly nine tenths detected once. Specimen: peripheral blood, collected on day 0 of MenACWY control vaccination. The chain couples TRBV18 to TRBJ1-5, with D hard to call. The receptor's source is an adult in good health. The CDR3 is CASSPYGRGNQPQHF. CDR3 DNA sequence: TGTGCCAGCTCACCATATGGGAGAGGCAATCAGCCCCAGCATTTT.